These T cell receptor beta chains were read from a single sample in a study of cytomegalovirus exposure and HLA in healthy donors. Sequencing was performed with immunoSEQ multiplex PCR; in TCRdb, only in-frame clones are kept and a portion is missing. This sample has under 150,000 clones; around 78% occur once, and the top ten carry approximately 5.6%. Specimen: PBMCs. The receptors derive from a woman in her forties in good health and CMV-seropositive. Each CDR3 is given with its conserved first and last residue. D genes are given only for firm matches. Not every row has a clone size; where given, it reads once, few, many or a size class.

v_call: TRBV5-8; clone_size: -; j_call: TRBJ2-7; d_call: -; cdr3_aa: CASSPRLGRSYEQYF; cdr3_nt: TGTGCCAGCAGCCCCCGGCTGGGCCGGTCCTACGAGCAGTACTTC
v_call: TRBV25-1; clone_size: -; j_call: TRBJ1-1; d_call: -; cdr3_aa: CAQDSLNTEAFF; cdr3_nt: TGTGCCCAAGACAGTCTGAACACTGAAGCTTTCTTT
v_call: TRBV6-4; clone_size: -; j_call: TRBJ2-2; d_call: TRBD1; cdr3_aa: CASSDQTGGELFF; cdr3_nt: TGTGCCAGCAGTGACCAGACAGGGGGGGAGCTGTTTTTT
v_call: TRBV4-1; clone_size: -; j_call: TRBJ2-1; d_call: TRBD1; cdr3_aa: CASSPGQGAFNEQFF; cdr3_nt: TGCGCCAGCAGCCCTGGACAGGGGGCGTTTAATGAGCAGTTCTTC
v_call: TRBV28; clone_size: once; j_call: TRBJ2-3; d_call: TRBD2; cdr3_aa: CASILAGSLSADTQYF; cdr3_nt: TGTGCCAGCATCCTAGCGGGCTCCCTCAGCGCAGATACGCAGTATTTT
v_call: TRBV5-1; clone_size: once; j_call: TRBJ1-4; d_call: -; cdr3_aa: CASSLAWGPFGVDEKLFF; cdr3_nt: TGCGCCAGCAGCTTGGCCTGGGGGCCCTTCGGGGTTGATGAAAAACTGTTTTTT
v_call: TRBV11-2; clone_size: -; j_call: TRBJ1-4; d_call: -; cdr3_aa: CASSLAPVNEKLFF; cdr3_nt: TGTGCCAGCAGCTTAGCTCCGGTTAATGAAAAACTGTTTTTT
v_call: TRBV7-9; clone_size: -; j_call: TRBJ2-3; d_call: -; cdr3_aa: CASSSTLSTDTQYF; cdr3_nt: TGTGCCAGCAGCTCCACTCTCAGCACAGATACGCAGTATTTT
v_call: TRBV5-1; clone_size: -; j_call: TRBJ2-5; d_call: -; cdr3_aa: CASSDPEGPGETQYF; cdr3_nt: TGCGCCAGCAGCGACCCGGAGGGCCCCGGGGAGACCCAGTACTTC
v_call: TRBV5-1; clone_size: -; j_call: TRBJ1-1; d_call: -; cdr3_aa: CASSLVRSRGNTEAFF; cdr3_nt: TGCGCCAGCAGCTTAGTAAGAAGTCGGGGGAACACTGAAGCTTTCTTT
v_call: TRBV29-1; clone_size: -; j_call: TRBJ1-4; d_call: TRBD1; cdr3_aa: CSAPGGTGGSTNEKLFF; cdr3_nt: TGCAGCGCTCCAGGGGGGACAGGGGGCTCGACTAATGAAAAACTGTTTTTT
v_call: TRBV5-6; clone_size: -; j_call: TRBJ2-7; d_call: TRBD1; cdr3_aa: CASSPGTGVYEQYF; cdr3_nt: TGTGCCAGCAGCCCCGGGACAGGGGTTTACGAGCAGTACTTC
v_call: TRBV7-9; clone_size: -; j_call: TRBJ2-5; d_call: TRBD1; cdr3_aa: CASRQGQGLQETQYF; cdr3_nt: TGTGCCAGCAGGCAGGGACAGGGCCTTCAAGAGACCCAGTACTTC
v_call: TRBV18; clone_size: -; j_call: TRBJ2-1; d_call: TRBD2; cdr3_aa: CASSPQAGLENEQFF; cdr3_nt: TGTGCCAGCTCACCACAAGCGGGATTAGAGAATGAGCAGTTCTTC
v_call: TRBV29-1; clone_size: -; j_call: TRBJ1-1; d_call: -; cdr3_aa: CSVVGGAMGAAEAFF; cdr3_nt: TGCAGCGTTGTGGGGGGGGCTATGGGGGCCGCTGAAGCTTTCTTT
v_call: TRBV6-5; clone_size: -; j_call: TRBJ1-1; d_call: -; cdr3_aa: CASSYNGGAFF; cdr3_nt: TGTGCCAGCAGTTACAACGGAGGAGCTTTCTTT
v_call: TRBV19; clone_size: -; j_call: TRBJ1-4; d_call: -; cdr3_aa: CASKTGLATNEKLFF; cdr3_nt: TGTGCCAGTAAGACAGGCCTAGCAACTAATGAAAAACTGTTTTTT
v_call: TRBV28; clone_size: -; j_call: TRBJ1-6; d_call: -; cdr3_aa: CASSLQEGGSSPLHF; cdr3_nt: TGTGCCAGCAGTTTACAGGAGGGAGGGAGTTCACCCCTCCACTTT
v_call: TRBV5-1; clone_size: -; j_call: TRBJ2-3; d_call: -; cdr3_aa: CASSLAENPTDTQYF; cdr3_nt: TGCGCCAGCAGCTTGGCCGAGAACCCCACAGATACGCAGTATTTT
v_call: TRBV6-1; clone_size: -; j_call: TRBJ2-4; d_call: -; cdr3_aa: CATKWGDLHGIQYF; cdr3_nt: TGTGCCACCAAATGGGGGGATCTTCACGGCATTCAGTACTTC
v_call: TRBV6-5; clone_size: -; j_call: TRBJ2-7; d_call: -; cdr3_aa: CASKHTGTQQREQYF; cdr3_nt: TGTGCCAGCAAACATACCGGGACACAGCAGCGTGAGCAGTACTTC
v_call: TRBV28; clone_size: once; j_call: TRBJ2-1; d_call: -; cdr3_aa: CASSFGHPNEQFF; cdr3_nt: TGTGCCAGCAGTTTTGGACACCCAAATGAGCAGTTCTTC
v_call: TRBV6-4; clone_size: -; j_call: TRBJ1-5; d_call: -; cdr3_aa: CASSSLTHRSPINQPQHF; cdr3_nt: TGTGCCAGCAGTTCACTCACCCACAGGTCCCCTATCAATCAGCCCCAGCATTTT
v_call: TRBV4-2; clone_size: -; j_call: TRBJ1-1; d_call: -; cdr3_aa: CASSPGYSRHTEAFF; cdr3_nt: TGTGCCAGCAGCCCTGGTTATAGTCGCCACACTGAAGCTTTCTTT
v_call: TRBV28; clone_size: -; j_call: TRBJ1-5; d_call: TRBD1; cdr3_aa: CASSLYRQGGNQPQHF; cdr3_nt: TGTGCCAGCAGTTTATATAGACAGGGGGGCAATCAGCCCCAGCATTTT
v_call: TRBV10-3; clone_size: -; j_call: TRBJ2-5; d_call: TRBD2; cdr3_aa: CAISVGAGGPQETQYF; cdr3_nt: TGTGCCATCAGTGTTGGAGCGGGAGGACCTCAAGAGACCCAGTACTTC
v_call: TRBV28; clone_size: few; j_call: TRBJ1-5; d_call: -; cdr3_aa: CASREGNQPQHF; cdr3_nt: TGTGCCAGTCGGGAGGGCAATCAGCCCCAGCATTTT
v_call: TRBV6-1; clone_size: -; j_call: TRBJ2-5; d_call: -; cdr3_aa: CASSIISEAQYF; cdr3_nt: TGTGCCAGCAGTATTATTTCAGAGGCCCAGTACTTC
v_call: TRBV5-1; clone_size: -; j_call: TRBJ2-7; d_call: TRBD2; cdr3_aa: CASSAYVYRTSGYYEQYF; cdr3_nt: TGCGCCAGCAGCGCCTATGTATATAGGACTAGCGGGTACTACGAGCAGTACTTC
v_call: TRBV29-1; clone_size: -; j_call: TRBJ2-1; d_call: TRBD2; cdr3_aa: CSVDGLAVYNEQFF; cdr3_nt: TGCAGCGTTGACGGCCTAGCGGTATACAATGAGCAGTTCTTC
v_call: TRBV28; clone_size: once; j_call: TRBJ2-7; d_call: TRBD1; cdr3_aa: CASSRPTGYEQYF; cdr3_nt: TGTGCCAGCAGTAGACCGACAGGGTACGAGCAGTACTTC
v_call: TRBV7-9; clone_size: -; j_call: TRBJ2-1; d_call: TRBD2; cdr3_aa: CASSSGLAGGENEQFF; cdr3_nt: TGTGCCAGCAGCTCGGGACTAGCGGGAGGGGAGAATGAGCAGTTCTTC
v_call: TRBV29-1; clone_size: -; j_call: TRBJ1-1; d_call: -; cdr3_aa: CSVATQNTEAFF; cdr3_nt: TGCAGCGTTGCTACCCAGAACACTGAAGCTTTCTTT
v_call: TRBV28; clone_size: -; j_call: TRBJ1-5; d_call: -; cdr3_aa: CASSLSSGGQPQHF; cdr3_nt: TGTGCCAGCAGTTTATCGTCAGGAGGCCAGCCCCAGCATTTT
v_call: TRBV2; clone_size: few; j_call: TRBJ2-7; d_call: TRBD1; cdr3_aa: CASSREDRAEQYF; cdr3_nt: TGTGCCAGCAGTAGGGAAGACAGGGCCGAGCAGTACTTC